What follows are 8 T cell receptor beta chains derived from one specimen sequenced in a study of blood T cell repertoires in COVID-19. Data came from immunoSEQ multiplex PCR; TCRdb stores just in-frame clones and leaves some out. Of about 220,000 clones listed, 65% to 85% were seen once; the top ten hold roughly 12%. Sequenced input: peripheral blood. All receptors derive from a human donor in a cohort sampled during active COVID-19.

V is TRBV7-8 and J is TRBJ2-7; 8 bases align to TRBD1. V lost 5 bases, J lost 6 bases, and 9 bases stayed unmatched. Germline V gives CDR1 SGHVS, CDR2 FQNEAQ. The CDR3 is made up of 14 amino acids. In DNA, the CDR3 is TGTGCCAGCAGCCAACGACAGGGGACGAGCGAGCAGTACTTC. This codes for CASSQRQGTSEQYF.

The gene calls are TRBV6-5 and TRBJ2-7, with TRBD2 matching over 7 bases. Germline lookup yields CDR1 MNHEY and CDR2 SVGAGI. CDR3 length: 13 amino acids. V shed 6 bases and J 6 bases; nucleotides not matched to a gene: 8. CDR3 coding DNA: TGTGCCAGCAGGCGGGGGAATTCCGGCGAGCAGTACTTC. Protein: CASRRGNSGEQYF.

The chain links TRBV10-3 to TRBJ1-1; 7 nucleotides match TRBD1. Germline V lookup: CDR1 ENHRY, CDR2 SYGVKD. Losses at the gene ends were 6 bases for V and 3 bases for J; bases not matched to a gene: 4. The CDR3 has 13 amino acids. The DNA of the CDR3 is TGTGCCATCAGAGAGACAGGGTACACTGAAGCTTTCTTT. It encodes CAIRETGYTEAFF.

The chain links TRBV6-2 or TRBV6-3 to TRBJ2-3, with D tentatively TRBD1 (5 bases). V lost 2 bases, J lost 2 bases, and 17 bases lay in between. The CDR3 covers 17 residues. Per the germline V gene, CDR1 is MNHEY and CDR2 is SVGEGT. DNA for the CDR3: TGTGCCAGCAGTTACACGCAGGGCGAAGTGGTCACAGATACGCAGTATTTT. Residues: CASSYTQGEVVTDTQYF.

In regard to this clone: It may be a read error: a sequence one base away is much more abundant. At the DNA level, this CDR3 is encoded by other sequences in the same sample as well. The V and J genes are TRBV7-8 and TRBJ2-7, with 9 bases matching TRBD1. This CDR3 contains 16 residues. The V gene's germline CDR1 is SGHVS and CDR2 FQNEAQ. CDR3 DNA sequence: TGTGCTAGCAGCTTACCCCGGGACAGGGTACTCTACGAGCAGTACTTC. This sequence encodes CASSLPRDRVLYEQYF.

V is TRBV2 and J is TRBJ2-7; 7 bases agree with TRBD1. Germline CDR1 is SNHLY and CDR2 is FYNNEI. Trimming at V came to 6 bases and at J to 3 bases, leaving 11 bases not matched to a gene. The CDR3 is 15 residues long. The CDR3 bases are TGTGCCAGCAGCGGAGCCAGGGGGTCCGACTACGAGCAGTACTTC. Amino acid sequence: CASSGARGSDYEQYF.

This clone has just a few counts. The chain employs TRBV28 and TRBJ1-4; TRBD1 might be the D (6 bases). The CDR3 runs 14 residues. V lost 7 bases to trimming and J lost 5 bases, with 14 bases between them. The germline V gene encodes CDR1 MDHEN and CDR2 SYDVKM. Written as DNA, the CDR3 is TGTGCCAGCACAACACAGGGAACCAATGAAAAACTGTTTTTT. Translated, it gives CASTTQGTNEKLFF. Using reference TRBV28 and TRBJ1-4 for the parts outside the CDR3, the full variable domain is DVKVTQSSRYLVKRTGEKVFLECVQDMDHENMFWYRQDPGLGLRLIYFSYDVKMKEKGDIPEGYSVSREKKERFSLILESASTNQTSMYLCASTTQGTNEKLFFGSGTQLSVL.

The J gene is TRBJ1-1, the V gene TRBV7-6; 7 bases align to TRBD1. The V and J ends lost 5 bases and 0 bases, in that order; junction bases with no gene match: 6. This CDR3 has 15 amino acids. Germline CDR1 and CDR2: SGHVS and FNYEAQ. CDR3 bases: TGTGCCAGCAGCGCCCAGACAGGGTTGAACACTGAAGCTTTCTTT. Its protein is CASSAQTGLNTEAFF. The variable domain in full, completed from reference TRBV7-6 and TRBJ1-1, reads GAGVSQSPRYKVTKRGQDVALRCDPISGHVSLYWYRQALGQGPEFLTYFNYEAQQDKSGLPNDRFSAERPEGSISTLTIQRTEQRDSAMYRCASSAQTGLNTEAFFGQGTRLTVV.